The 24 T cell receptor beta chains below come from one sample, sequenced in a study of blood T cell repertoires in COVID-19. Measured with immunoSEQ multiplex PCR; TCRdb has only the in-frame clones, and not every one. The top ten clones hold over 15% of a sample with fewer than 200,000 clones, around 79% of them seen once. The sequenced sample was PBMCs or T cells enriched from blood (not recorded which). The receptors originated from a woman between 65 and 79 years old in a cohort exposed to, infected with or recovered from COVID-19 (not recorded which).

This clone was seen a few times. The V and J genes are TRBV19 and TRBJ1-4, with no clear D. V shed 7 bases and J shed 4 bases, with 16 bases lying between them. CDR3 length: 15 residues. CDR1 and CDR2 from the germline V gene are LNHDA and SQIVND (reference sequence). CDR3 sequence reads: CASTQPGEVNEKLFF. Written as DNA, the CDR3 is TGTGCCAGTACACAACCCGGGGAAGTTAATGAAAAACTGTTTTTT.

V gene TRBV11-3 combines with J gene TRBJ2-4, with 7 bases matching TRBD1. The CDR3 extends over 16 amino acids. The junction had 5 bases not matched to a gene; V was cut back by 0 bases and J by 3 bases. Germline CDR1 is SGHNT and CDR2 is YENEEA. This CDR3 reads CASSLDLTGDKNIQYF. CDR3 bases: TGTGCCAGCAGCTTAGATCTAACAGGGGACAAAAACATTCAGTACTTC.

The chain employs TRBV11-3 and TRBJ2-1, with a weak D call TRBD2 (6 bases). Germline CDR1 SGHNT, CDR2 YENEEA. The CDR3 has 15 amino acids. The V gene lost 3 bases and the J gene lost 12 bases, with 21 bases spanning the gap. The CDR3 nucleotides are TGTGCCAGCAGCTTGCATCCGGGATCACTAGCTAGGCAGTTCTTC. It codes for CASSLHPGSLARQFF.

In this sample, this clone turned up once. Germline is not matched at one junction end, which may reflect a read error. The V call is TRBV7-9, the J call TRBJ2-5; D is possibly TRBD1 (6 bases). Germline V gene sequence: CDR1 SEHNR, CDR2 FQNEAQ (reference sequence). This CDR3 spans 14 amino acids. CDR3 sequence reads: CASTLQGTQETQYF. Here the CDR3 DNA reads TGTGCCAGCACCTTACAGGGTACACAAGAGACCCAGTACTTC.

The genes are TRBV4-3 and TRBJ2-1; D possibly corresponds to TRBD2 (6 bases). This CDR3 is built from 14 residues. V gave up 3 bases and J gave up 8 bases, with 14 bases separating them. The germline gives CDR1 LGHNA, CDR2 YSLEER. The CDR3 nucleotides are TGCGCCAGCAGCCAGGGGAGGAGGGCTTATGAGCAGTTCTTC. It specifies CASSQGRRAYEQFF.

Only a few counts were recorded for this clone. The chain carries TRBV2 and TRBJ1-1; 8 nucleotides line up with TRBD1. Germline CDR1 SNHLY, CDR2 FYNNEI. The CDR3 contains 13 residues. The junction had 5 bases not matched to a gene; V was cut back by 6 bases and J by 5 bases. The CDR3 loop is CASSGQGGTEAFF. As DNA, the CDR3 is TGTGCCAGCAGCGGACAGGGAGGGACTGAAGCTTTCTTT.

The V and J genes are TRBV4-1 and TRBJ2-1; 7 bases line up with TRBD2. There are 16 residues in the CDR3. Germline values: CDR1 MGHRA, CDR2 YSYEKL. Trimming removed 2 bases from V and 0 bases from J; junction bases left unmatched: 4. CDR3 amino acids: CASSQSSGGSYNEQFF. The CDR3 nucleotides are TGCGCCAGCAGCCAATCTAGCGGAGGCTCCTACAATGAGCAGTTCTTC.

This chain connects TRBV6-5 to TRBJ1-3; 8 bases agree with TRBD1. Trimming at V came to 5 bases and at J to 4 bases, leaving 4 bases not matched to a gene. Germline V gene data show CDR1 as MNHEY and CDR2 as SVGAGI. The CDR3 runs to 14 residues. The CDR3 coding sequence is TGTGCCAGCAGTCTACAGGGGGTCGGAAACACCATATATTTT. This translates into CASSLQGVGNTIYF.

The chain combines TRBV19 with TRBJ1-5, with 8 bases fitting TRBD1. The CDR3 totals 15 residues. V lost 6 bases and J lost 6; bases outside the gene matches: 10. Germline lookup yields CDR1 LNHDA and CDR2 SQIVND (reference sequence). The CDR3 here is CASRPPGGLGQPQHF. CDR3 DNA: TGTGCCAGTAGACCCCCAGGGGGCCTAGGTCAGCCCCAGCATTTT.

The rearrangement uses TRBV18 and TRBJ1-4; maybe TRBD1 (5 bases). The V gene lost 1 base and the J gene lost 7 bases, with 13 bases spanning the gap. This CDR3 region has 15 residues. CDR1 and CDR2 (germline): KGHSH, LQKENI. The CDR3 reads CASSPLSGIGEKLFF. In DNA form, the CDR3 reads TGTGCCAGCTCACCACTCTCAGGGATCGGTGAAAAACTGTTTTTT.

This chain links TRBV3-1 (or the pseudogene TRBV3-2) with TRBJ2-1; 11 bases are shared with TRBD2. The ends lost 1 base at V and 9 bases at J; junction bases unmatched: 8. This CDR3 comprises 16 residues. Germline V CDR1 and CDR2: LGHDT, YNNKEL (reference sequence). The chain's CDR3 is CASSQAGSGRASEQFF. The DNA of the CDR3 is TGTGCCAGCAGCCAAGCGGGTAGCGGGAGGGCCAGTGAGCAGTTCTTC.

The chain is built from TRBV30 and TRBJ2-3, with D perhaps TRBD2 (5 bases). With 2 bases removed from V and 3 bases from J, the gap between germline ends came to 12 bases. The CDR3 consists of 14 residues. From germline, CDR1 is GTSNPN and CDR2 SVGIG (reference sequence). The CDR3 loop is CAWSSNSGTDTQYF. CDR3 DNA sequence: TGTGCCTGGAGTTCGAACAGCGGTACAGATACGCAGTATTTT.

The J gene is TRBJ2-1, the V gene TRBV7-2, with 9 bases aligning to TRBD1. The trim removed 10 bases at V and 2 bases at J, leaving 6 bases unmatched. The CDR3 covers 14 residues. CDR1 and CDR2 from the germline V gene are SGHTA and FQGNSA. Here the CDR3 DNA reads TGTGCCATCCAAGACAGGGGGGCCTACAATGAGCAGTTCTTC. Translated, it gives CAIQDRGAYNEQFF.

This chain uses TRBV7-8 with TRBJ1-1; D may be TRBD1 (6 bases). V lost 5 bases, J lost 2 bases, and 15 bases lay in between. Germline CDR1 and CDR2: SGHVS and FQNEAQ. The CDR3 is 15 amino acids. The DNA for the CDR3 is TGTGCCAGCAGCCCCCTCACAGGGACCAACACTGAAGCTTTCTTT. It is translated as CASSPLTGTNTEAFF.

V usage is TRBV10-3 and J usage is TRBJ2-1; tentatively, D is TRBD2 (5 bases). The V gene's germline CDR1 is ENHRY and CDR2 SYGVKD. V shed 6 bases and J shed 11 bases, with 14 bases lying between them. This CDR3 comprises 12 residues. CDR3 region: CAISLRSGKQFF. The CDR3, as DNA: TGTGCCATCAGCCTTAGAAGCGGCAAGCAGTTCTTC.

The chain links TRBV5-6 to TRBJ1-1; D gene unclear. Germline assignment: CDR1 SGHDT and CDR2 YYEEEE. CDR3 length equals 15 residues. Trimming pared 1 base from V and 4 bases from J, leaving 14 bases between. CDR3 coding DNA: TGTGCCAGCAGCTTGCTCGGCGTAGCCTTCACTGAAGCTTTCTTT. Residues: CASSLLGVAFTEAFF.

The chain recombines TRBV6-5 with TRBJ2-2; 8 bases are shared with TRBD1. This CDR3 region has 16 residues. With V trimmed by 4 bases and J by 0 bases, 4 bases remained unmatched. The germline CDR1 and CDR2 sequences are MNHEY and SVGAGI. This chain's CDR3 is CASSSGGLSNTGELFF. For the CDR3, the DNA is TGTGCCAGCAGTTCAGGGGGCCTCTCGAACACCGGGGAGCTGTTTTTT.

The V gene is TRBV28, the J gene TRBJ2-3; 10 bases are shared with TRBD2. V shed 4 bases, J shed 3 bases, and the junction held 7 bases outside the gene matches. The CDR3 is made up of 16 amino acids. The germline V gene encodes CDR1 MDHEN and CDR2 SYDVKM. Written as DNA, the CDR3 is TGTGCCAGCAGTTCCCCCGCTAGCGGGAGTACAGATACGCAGTATTTT. Translating it yields CASSSPASGSTDTQYF.

This sequence joins TRBV7-3 and TRBJ2-1, with a possible D match to TRBD1 (5 bases). CDR3 length: 17 residues. V was trimmed by 0 bases and J by 1 base, leaving 13 bases between them. The germline gives CDR1 SGHTA, CDR2 FQGTGA. Here the CDR3 reads CASSLTPDTVSYNEQFF. CDR3 nucleotide sequence: TGTGCCAGCAGCTTAACTCCGGACACCGTATCCTACAATGAGCAGTTCTTC.

V and J are TRBV5-5 and TRBJ1-5; 10 bases fit TRBD1. V trimming: 4 bases; J trimming: 1 base; junction bases outside the gene matches: 8. The CDR3 sequence is 17 residues long. Per germline, CDR1 SGHKS and CDR2 YYEKEE (reference sequence). Written as DNA, the CDR3 is TGTGCCAGCAGCCACGACCCGGGACAGGGGAGCAATCAGCCCCAGCATTTT. It yields the protein CASSHDPGQGSNQPQHF. Full variable domain (outside the CDR3, taken from reference TRBV5-5 and TRBJ1-5): DAGVTQSPTHLIKTRGQQVTLRCSPISGHKSVSWYQQVLGQGPQFIFQYYEKEERGRGNFPDRFSARQFPNYSSELNVNALLLGDSALYLCASSHDPGQGSNQPQHFGDGTRLSIL.

The gene calls are TRBV21-1 and TRBJ2-5; the table's D gene call, TRBD1, was not cross checked with the DNA. TRBV21-1 is flagged as a pseudogene. The length of the CDR3 is 17 residues. CDR3 sequence (DNA): TGTGCCAGCAGCCTGATGACCGGTCGACAGTTTCCAGAGACCCAGTACTTC. Translating it yields CASSLMTGRQFPETQYF.

The chain couples TRBV2 to TRBJ1-2; 10 nucleotides line up with TRBD1. The J segment lost 8 bases and the V segment lost 0 bases, leaving 9 bases of the junction unmatched. Germline lookup yields CDR1 SNHLY and CDR2 FYNNEI. The CDR3 is made up of 16 amino acids. The CDR3 spells CASSEAGLGTGEGYTF. The CDR3 nucleotides read TGTGCCAGCAGTGAAGCGGGACTAGGGACAGGGGAGGGCTACACCTTC. The whole variable domain, filled in from reference TRBV2 and TRBJ1-2, reads EPEVTQTPSHQVTQMGQEVILRCVPISNHLYFYWYRQILGQKVEFLVSFYNNEISEKSEIFDDQFSVERPDGSNFTLKIRSTKLEDSAMYFCASSEAGLGTGEGYTFGSGTRLTVV.

The rearrangement uses TRBV28 and TRBJ2-1; the match to TRBD2 covers 7 bases. The CDR3 totals 13 residues. Trimming removed 7 bases from V and 4 bases from J; junction bases left unmatched: 4. CDR1 MDHEN and CDR2 SYDVKM come from the germline V gene. This CDR3 is CASTREAYNEQFF. CDR3 coding DNA: TGTGCCAGCACCCGGGAGGCTTACAATGAGCAGTTCTTC.

This sequence joins TRBV7-9 and TRBJ2-5; D is perhaps TRBD2 (5 bases). Trimming cost V 1 base and J 5 bases, with 11 bases left between them. Germline V gene data show CDR1 as SEHNR and CDR2 as FQNEAQ (reference sequence). This CDR3 has 14 residues. The chain's CDR3 is CASSLGGPEETQYF. For the CDR3, the DNA is TGTGCCAGCAGCTTAGGCGGGCCTGAGGAGACCCAGTACTTC.